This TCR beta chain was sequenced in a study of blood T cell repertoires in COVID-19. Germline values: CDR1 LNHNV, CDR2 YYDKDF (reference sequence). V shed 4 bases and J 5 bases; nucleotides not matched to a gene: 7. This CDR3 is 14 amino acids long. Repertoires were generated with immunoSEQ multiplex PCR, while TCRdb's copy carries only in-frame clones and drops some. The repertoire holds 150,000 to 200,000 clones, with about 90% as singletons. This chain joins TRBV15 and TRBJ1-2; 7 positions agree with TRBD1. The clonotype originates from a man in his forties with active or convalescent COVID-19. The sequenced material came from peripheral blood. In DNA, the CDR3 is TGTGCCACCAGCAAACAGGGGAGTGGGTATGGCTACACCTTC. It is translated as CATSKQGSGYGYTF.